A selection of T cell receptor beta chains follows, all from one sample in a study of T cell responses to AZD1222 COVID-19 vaccine. Only in-frame clones appear in the TCRdb table, and some are missing; sequencing was by immunoSEQ multiplex PCR. This table has 130,000 or so clones, 85% to 90% appearing once. The source was peripheral blood, collected on day 0 of AZD1222 vaccination. The receptors here all came from an adult in good health. The CDR3 runs from the conserved cysteine through the conserved F or W. Only part of the rows carry a size: once, few, many, or a class if the clone is expanded.

j_call | v_call | clone_size | cdr3_aa
TRBJ2-5 | TRBV7-7 | once | CASSPGLAGGETQYF
TRBJ2-1 | TRBV7-2 | NA | CASSLAPGGHNEQFF
TRBJ2-7 | TRBV6-5 | NA | CASSYRDPLSHEQYF
TRBJ1-5 | TRBV7-9 | NA | CASSPTGYNQPQHF
TRBJ1-2 | TRBV19 | NA | CASSISRDIKSDGPPPYGYTF
TRBJ2-5 | TRBV9 | NA | CASSPGTSGVETQYF
TRBJ1-5 | TRBV30 | NA | CAWSSRGGTSGPQHF
TRBJ1-4 | TRBV7-9 | NA | CASSLGWSRANEKLFF
TRBJ1-4 | TRBV7-9 | NA | CASSLTSSNEKLFF
TRBJ1-1 | TRBV5-1 | NA | CASSLDNGMNTEAFF
TRBJ1-2 | TRBV3-1/TRBV3-2 | NA | CASSRPDVDYGYTF
TRBJ1-5 | TRBV6-5 | NA | CASSWQGEENQPQHF
TRBJ1-5 | TRBV5-1 | NA | CASSWTGDSNQPQHF
TRBJ2-7 | TRBV15 | NA | CATSGAGGPYEQYF
TRBJ1-1 | TRBV14 | NA | CASSQSENTEAFF
TRBJ2-2 | TRBV3-1/TRBV3-2 | NA | CASSQGAPGGPSGELFF
TRBJ1-5 | TRBV6-1 | NA | CASSVVEGASNQPQHF
TRBJ1-4 | TRBV3-1/TRBV3-2 | NA | CASRPGPNNEKLFF
TRBJ2-7 | TRBV13 | few | CASSQTGNGYEQYF
TRBJ1-1 | TRBV19 | NA | CATYREGIGTEAFF
TRBJ2-1 | TRBV5-4 | NA | CASSLEANEQFF